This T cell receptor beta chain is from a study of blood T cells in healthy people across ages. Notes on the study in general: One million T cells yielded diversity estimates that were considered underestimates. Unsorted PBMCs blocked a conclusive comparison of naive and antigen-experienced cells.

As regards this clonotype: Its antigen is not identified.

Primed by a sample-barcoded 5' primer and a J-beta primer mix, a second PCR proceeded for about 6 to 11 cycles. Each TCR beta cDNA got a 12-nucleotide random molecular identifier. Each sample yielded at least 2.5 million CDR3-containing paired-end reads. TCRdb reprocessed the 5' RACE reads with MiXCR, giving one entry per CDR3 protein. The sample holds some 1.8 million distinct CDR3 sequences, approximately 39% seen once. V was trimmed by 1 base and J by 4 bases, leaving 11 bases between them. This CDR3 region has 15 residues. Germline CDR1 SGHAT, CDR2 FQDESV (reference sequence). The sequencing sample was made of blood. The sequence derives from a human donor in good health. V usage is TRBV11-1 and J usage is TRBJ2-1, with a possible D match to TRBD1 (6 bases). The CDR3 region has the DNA TGTGCCAGCAGCTTAGTCTGGACAGTGTACAATGAGCAGTTCTTC. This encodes CASSLVWTVYNEQFF.